Presented here are 2 T cell receptor beta chains from one specimen sequenced in a study of T cell repertoires in cytomegalovirus infection. TCRdb called the reads again in MiXCR, with one record for every CDR3 protein. The sample contains around 260,000 distinct CDR3 sequences, less than 9.5% of which appear only once. The sample was PBMCs. The receptors derive from a human donor in good health (CMV status not recorded). Some clones in this sample may be carry-over from other donors' samples.

The V call is TRBV5-6, the J call TRBJ2-7; 7 nucleotides agree with TRBD1. The CDR3 runs to 15 residues. V lost 1 base to trimming and J lost 1 base; unmatched junction nucleotides: 5. The germline V gene has CDR1 SGHDT and CDR2 YYEEEE. CDR3: CASSLRGQVSYEQYF. CDR3 nucleotide sequence: TGTGCCAGCAGCTTGAGGGGGCAGGTATCCTACGAGCAGTACTTC.

This clonotype showed up many times. J is TRBJ2-2 and V is TRBV7-2, with 10 bases aligning to TRBD2. This CDR3 region has 18 residues. V lost 4 bases, J lost 6 bases, and 14 bases stayed unmatched. Germline lookup yields CDR1 SGHTA and CDR2 FQGNSA. Here the CDR3 DNA reads TGTGCCAGCAGCTCTGGCCCCAGCGGGGGGGGCCGGTCCGGGGAGCTGTTTTTT. Its translation is CASSSGPSGGGRSGELFF.